The source of this T cell receptor beta chain is a study of OX40 agonist ivuxolimab in advanced cancers. Overall study results and limits: The study found among the lowest clonal expansion in partial responders at 0.1-3.0 mg/kg.

Note on this clone: Its antigen remains unidentified.

The assay was immunoSEQ multiplex PCR, and TCRdb's table has in-frame clones only and misses some. Here the sample spans 70,000 to 95,000 clones, more than 85% being singletons. Germline CDR1 is SQVTM and CDR2 is ANQGSEA. V was shortened by 3 bases and J by 5 bases, with 10 bases between the two germline ends. The CDR3 is 12 amino acids. Source: CD4+ or CD8+ T cells sorted from blood, taken in a trial of the OX40 agonist ivuxolimab. The clonotype originates from an adult with an advanced solid tumor such as melanoma, head and neck, liver or kidney cancer. This chain connects TRBV29-1 to TRBJ2-5; tentatively, D is TRBD2 (6 bases). CDR3 in amino acids: CSVEVLAETQYF. CDR3 sequence (DNA): TGCAGCGTTGAGGTCCTAGCGGAGACCCAGTACTTC.